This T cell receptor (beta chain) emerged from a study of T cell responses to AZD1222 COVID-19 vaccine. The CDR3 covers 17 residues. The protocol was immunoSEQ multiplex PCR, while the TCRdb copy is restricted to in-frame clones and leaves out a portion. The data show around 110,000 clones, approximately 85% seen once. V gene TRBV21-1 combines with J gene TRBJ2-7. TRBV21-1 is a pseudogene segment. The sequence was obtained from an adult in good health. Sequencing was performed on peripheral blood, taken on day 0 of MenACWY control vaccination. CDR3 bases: TGTGCCAGCAGCAAAGTTTGTACGAGTTCGGCCTCCTACGAGCAGTACTTC. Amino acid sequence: CASSKVCTSSASYEQYF.